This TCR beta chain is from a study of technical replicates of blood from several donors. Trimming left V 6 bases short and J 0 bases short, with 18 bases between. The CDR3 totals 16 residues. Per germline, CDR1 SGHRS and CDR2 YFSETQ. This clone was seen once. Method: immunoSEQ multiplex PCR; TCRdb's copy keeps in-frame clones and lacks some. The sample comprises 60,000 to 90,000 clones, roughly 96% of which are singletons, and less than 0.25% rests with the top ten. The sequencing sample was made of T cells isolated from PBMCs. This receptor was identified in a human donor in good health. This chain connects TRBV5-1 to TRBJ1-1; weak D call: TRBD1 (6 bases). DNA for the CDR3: TGCGCCAGCAACCTGGGGTGGGGGGGCTTGAACACTGAAGCTTTCTTT. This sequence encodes CASNLGWGGLNTEAFF.